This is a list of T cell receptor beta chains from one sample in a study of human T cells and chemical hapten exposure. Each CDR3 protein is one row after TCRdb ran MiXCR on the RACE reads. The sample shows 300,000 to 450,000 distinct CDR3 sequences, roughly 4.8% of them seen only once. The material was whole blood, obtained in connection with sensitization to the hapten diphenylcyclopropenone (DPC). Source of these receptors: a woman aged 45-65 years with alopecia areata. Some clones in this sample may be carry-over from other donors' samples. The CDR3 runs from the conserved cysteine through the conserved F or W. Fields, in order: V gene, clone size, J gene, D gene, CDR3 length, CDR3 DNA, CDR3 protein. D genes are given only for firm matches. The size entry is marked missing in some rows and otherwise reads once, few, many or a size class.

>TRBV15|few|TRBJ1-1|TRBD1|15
TGTGCCACCAGCGGCAGGACAGGGGTGAACACTGAAGCTTTCTTT
CATSGRTGVNTEAFF
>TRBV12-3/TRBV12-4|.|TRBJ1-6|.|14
TGTGCCAGCAGTTTATCCAGGGATAATTCACCCCTCCACTTT
CASSLSRDNSPLHF
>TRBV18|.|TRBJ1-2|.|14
TGTGACAGCTCACCCCGACAGGAAAACTATGGCTACACCTTC
CDSSPRQENYGYTF
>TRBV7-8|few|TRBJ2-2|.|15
TGTGCCAGCAGCTTACAGGGCCCGGTCACCGGGGAGCTGTTTTTT
CASSLQGPVTGELFF
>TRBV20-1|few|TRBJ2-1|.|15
TGCAGTGCTAGAGATCGCGGCTGGATCAAAGATGAGCAGTTCTTC
CSARDRGWIKDEQFF
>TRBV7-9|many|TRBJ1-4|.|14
TGTGCCAGCAGCCCCCTTACGGACAATGAAAAACTGTTTTTT
CASSPLTDNEKLFF
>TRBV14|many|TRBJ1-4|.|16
TGTGCCAGCAGCCAAGAATGGTCCCCTCTTGGTGAAAAACTGTTTTTT
CASSQEWSPLGEKLFF
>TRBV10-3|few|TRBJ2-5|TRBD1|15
TGTGCCATCAGTCCCGACAGGGGAGGCTCGGAGACCCAGTACTTC
CAISPDRGGSETQYF
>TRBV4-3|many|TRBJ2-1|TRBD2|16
TGCGCCAGCAGCCAAGATACTAGCGGGAGCGCAGGAGAGCAGTTCTTC
CASSQDTSGSAGEQFF
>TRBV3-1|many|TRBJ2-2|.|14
TGTGCCAGCAGCCACGAAGCGAACACCGGGGAGCTGTTTTTT
CASSHEANTGELFF
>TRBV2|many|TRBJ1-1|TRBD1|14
TGTGCCAGCCGGCTGACAGGGGAGAGCACTGAAGCTTTCTTT
CASRLTGESTEAFF
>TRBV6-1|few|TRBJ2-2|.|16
TGTGCCAGCAGCCGTGTGGTCGGGGGCGACACCGGGGAGCTGTTTTTT
CASSRVVGGDTGELFF
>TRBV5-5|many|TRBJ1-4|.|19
TGTGCCGAGGAAACTGGAGGGGCACCCTCAGGGCTGGCTAATGAAAAACTGTTTTTT
CAEETGGAPSGLANEKLFF
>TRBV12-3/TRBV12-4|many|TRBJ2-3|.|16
TGTGCCAGCAGTTTCCGGGGACCCTTAGGCGCAGATACGCAGTATTTT
CASSFRGPLGADTQYF
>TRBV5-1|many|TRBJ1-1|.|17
TGCGCCAGCAGCGCGCAGCAGGGGTCTTACATGAACACTGAAGCTTTCTTT
CASSAQQGSYMNTEAFF
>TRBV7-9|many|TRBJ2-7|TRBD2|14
TGTGCCAGCAGCTCCCAGACTAGCGGGGCAGAGCAGTACTTC
CASSSQTSGAEQYF
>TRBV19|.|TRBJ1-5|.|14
TGTGCCAGTAGTGCAACCCTCGAGTCCCAGCCCCAGCATTTT
CASSATLESQPQHF
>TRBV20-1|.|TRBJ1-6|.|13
TGCAGTGCTACACCCCGGGGGGTCCCACCCCTCCACTTT
CSATPRGVPPLHF
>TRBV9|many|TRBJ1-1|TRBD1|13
TGTGCCAGCAGCGCAGACAGGGGTATTGAAGCTTTCTTT
CASSADRGIEAFF
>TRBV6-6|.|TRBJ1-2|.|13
TGTGCCAGCTCTGGCTGGGAAGGGAATGGCTACACCTTC
CASSGWEGNGYTF
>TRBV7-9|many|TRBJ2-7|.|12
TGTGCCAGCAGCCGACTCGCCTACGAGCAGTACTTC
CASSRLAYEQYF
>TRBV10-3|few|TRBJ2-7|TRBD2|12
TGTGCCATCGGACTAGCGGGCGGGGAGCAGTACTTC
CAIGLAGGEQYF
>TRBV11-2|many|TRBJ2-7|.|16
TGTGCCAGCAGCTTAGCGGACACCCCCCTTCTCTACGAGCAGTACTTC
CASSLADTPLLYEQYF
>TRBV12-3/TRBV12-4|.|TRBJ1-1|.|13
TGTGCCAGCAGTCCAGGTAGGGAAACTGAAGCTTTCTTT
CASSPGRETEAFF
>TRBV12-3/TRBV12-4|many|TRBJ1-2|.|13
TGTGCCAGCAGTTTTCAGGGCGGCTATGGCTACACCTTC
CASSFQGGYGYTF
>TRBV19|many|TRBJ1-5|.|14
TGTGCCAGCGGTCCGGGGGTGAGCAATCAGCCCCAGCATTTT
CASGPGVSNQPQHF
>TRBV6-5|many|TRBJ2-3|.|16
TGTGCCAGCAGTTGCACCCAGGGAAGACTCACAGATACGCAGTATTTT
CASSCTQGRLTDTQYF
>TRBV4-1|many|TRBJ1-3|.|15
TGTGCCAGCAGCCAAGATCGGGGGTCTGGAAACACCATATATTTT
CASSQDRGSGNTIYF
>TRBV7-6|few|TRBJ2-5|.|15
TGTGCCAGCAGCTCCCCCGGAGGGGTACAAGAGACCCAGTACTTC
CASSSPGGVQETQYF
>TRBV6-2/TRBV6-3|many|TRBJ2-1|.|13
TGTGCCAGCAGCTACAGGTTTTCAAATGAGCAGTTCTTC
CASSYRFSNEQFF
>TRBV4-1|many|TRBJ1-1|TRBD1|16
TGCGCCAGCAGCCAGGGACAGGGTCTTTGGAGCACTGAAGCTTTCTTT
CASSQGQGLWSTEAFF
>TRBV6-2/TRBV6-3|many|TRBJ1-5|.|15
TGTGCCAGCAGTTACTCGGGGAGGGCCGTCGGGCCCCAGCATTTT
CASSYSGRAVGPQHF
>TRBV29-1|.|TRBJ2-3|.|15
TGCAGCGTCAGTTCCGGGGCCTCCCCCCCAGATACGCAGTATTTT
CSVSSGASPPDTQYF
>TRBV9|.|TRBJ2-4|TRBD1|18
TGTGCCAGCAGCTCCCAGTCCCAGGGGGCTAGAACCAAAAACATTCAGTACTTC
CASSSQSQGARTKNIQYF
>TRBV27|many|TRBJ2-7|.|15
TGTGCCAGCAGTTTATCTCCTGCAGGGAACTACGAGCAGTACTTC
CASSLSPAGNYEQYF
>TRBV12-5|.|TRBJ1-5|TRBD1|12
TGTGCTAGCGAGACAGGGGCCCAGCCCCAGCATTTT
CASETGAQPQHF
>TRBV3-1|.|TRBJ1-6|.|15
TGTGCCAGCAGCCCAATGACAGGTGGGAATTCACCCCTCCACTTT
CASSPMTGGNSPLHF